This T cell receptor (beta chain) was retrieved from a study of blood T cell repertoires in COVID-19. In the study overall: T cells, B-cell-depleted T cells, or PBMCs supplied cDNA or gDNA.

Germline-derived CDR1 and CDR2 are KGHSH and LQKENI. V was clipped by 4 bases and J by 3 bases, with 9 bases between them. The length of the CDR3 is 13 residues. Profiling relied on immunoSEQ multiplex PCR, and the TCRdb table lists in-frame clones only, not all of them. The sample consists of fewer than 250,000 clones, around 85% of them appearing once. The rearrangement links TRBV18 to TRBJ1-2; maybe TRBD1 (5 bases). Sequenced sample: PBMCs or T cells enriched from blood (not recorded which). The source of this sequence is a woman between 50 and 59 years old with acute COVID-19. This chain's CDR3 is CASSQRGDYGYTF. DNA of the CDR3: TGTGCCAGCTCACAAAGGGGTGACTATGGCTACACCTTC.